These T cell receptor beta chains were read from a single sample in a study of blood T cell repertoires in COVID-19. Assay: immunoSEQ multiplex PCR; the TCRdb copy retains only in-frame clones and omits some. The data hold 95,000 to 150,000 clones, with approximately 92% observed a single time. The sample comprised peripheral blood. The receptors here all came from a man between 65 and 79 years old with active or convalescent COVID-19. CDR3s include the opening cysteine and the closing phenylalanine or tryptophan. D genes are given only for firm matches. The size of a clone is reported for some rows only, either as once, few or many, or as a class for expanded clones.

abundance | v_gene | d_gene | CDR3aa
NA | TRBV20-1 | TRBD1 | CSASPGRGQNTGELFF
NA | TRBV2 | TRBD1 | CASEEGQGANEQYF
NA | TRBV10-3 | NA | CAITPGTSEQYF
NA | TRBV11-1 | TRBD2 | CASSTGTSKYF
NA | TRBV18 | NA | CASSQGQSNQPQHF
NA | TRBV7-9 | TRBD1 | CASSTGQGPGGNTIYF
once | TRBV19 | NA | CASSPESGENIQYF
once | TRBV7-9 | NA | CASSLGTEEAFF
NA | TRBV19 | TRBD1 | CASSIFPDRGYGYTF
NA | TRBV12-5 | TRBD1 | CASGRDRAETQYF
NA | TRBV23-1 | NA | CASRPGTGELFF
NA | TRBV13 | TRBD1 | CASSPDRGKLFF
NA | TRBV19 | TRBD1 | CASTVQGKAQHF
once | TRBV4-2 | NA | CASSQDSGQPQHF
once | TRBV25-1 | TRBD2 | CASTLAGSTGELFF
NA | TRBV7-2 | NA | CASSSRAGPYEQYF
once | TRBV20-1 | TRBD2 | CRAGDYNEQFF
NA | TRBV7-6 | NA | CASSPQQDRTPSTDTQYF
NA | TRBV15 | NA | CATSRGHEETQYF
NA | TRBV7-2 | TRBD1 | CASSLDRDRSKETQYF
once | TRBV6-5 | NA | CASSLKTGYEQYF
NA | TRBV12-3/TRBV12-4 | NA | CASSLGGGTEQFF
NA | TRBV2 | TRBD2 | CASTGDAGRAGNEQFF
once | TRBV11-1 | NA | CASSSGASEYQETQYF
NA | TRBV13 | NA | CASTPGVTHNEQFF
NA | TRBV3-1/TRBV3-2 | TRBD2 | CASSRGLAWDTGELFF
NA | TRBV24-1 | TRBD2 | CATSDYARAGEGNEQFF
NA | TRBV21-1 | NA | CASSKLGQILAKNIQYF
NA | TRBV11-2 | TRBD1 | CASSATGAGELFF
NA | TRBV29-1 | NA | CSVATGPSTNEQFF
NA | TRBV2 | TRBD2 | CASSAGLAGGLDTGELFF
NA | TRBV19 | NA | CASTYSAGRSYEQYF
NA | TRBV5-1 | TRBD1 | CASSFEGAETQYF
NA | TRBV9 | TRBD2 | CASSPTSRTSVPNEQFF
NA | TRBV5-1 | TRBD1 | CASSPAGTGYYNEQFF
NA | TRBV5-8 | NA | CASSLAVQGLNEKLFF
NA | TRBV27 | TRBD1 | CASSVGTGSNTEAFF
NA | TRBV30 | TRBD1 | CAWSVRDRVGDIQYF
NA | TRBV19 | TRBD2 | CASSTRVQASGRGNEQFF
NA | TRBV2 | NA | CACTQGLTTGELFF
NA | TRBV27 | NA | CASSLGAFDGELFF
NA | TRBV21-1 | NA | CASSKRGLAENDVGELFF
NA | TRBV13 | TRBD1 | CASGIGQGADTQYF
NA | TRBV7-9 | NA | CASSLTGNSYNEQFF
once | TRBV4-2 | NA | CASSQDGQFAGELFF
many | TRBV19 | TRBD1 | CATRRDRGHVTEAFF
NA | TRBV3-1/TRBV3-2 | NA | CASSQDRVATSSYEQYF
NA | TRBV7-2 | NA | CASSPPTGGETQYF
NA | TRBV5-1 | TRBD1 | CASSPGQGNSPLHF
NA | TRBV5-1 | NA | CASSETTLNTGELFF
NA | TRBV9 | NA | CASSVDSKLGTQYF
NA | TRBV3-1/TRBV3-2 | TRBD2 | CASSQARRERTYNEQFF
NA | TRBV19 | TRBD1 | CASHGQDNEKLFF
NA | TRBV5-1 | TRBD1 | CASSPGQGGETQYF
once | TRBV9 | TRBD1 | CASSEGQGGEKLFF
NA | TRBV6-8 | TRBD1 | CASNGQGIYSYGYTF
NA | TRBV6-1 | NA | CASSEAAASNQPQHF
NA | TRBV5-1 | TRBD2 | CASSQPSGSLLETQYF
NA | TRBV9 | NA | CASSVRGAATNTGELFF
NA | TRBV7-2 | NA | CASSSRSTSGEAFF